This TCR beta chain is from a study of cytomegalovirus exposure and HLA in healthy donors (dated by TCRdb to about 2017). Study-wide context: A later analysis indicated that the 95 to 150 validation repertoires were generated on the platform also employed for the approximately 700 repertoires of the first cohort. The aim of the study was to test whether cataloging public T cell receptors could identify signatures of past pathogen exposure. Along with the approximately 650-subject first cohort, a separate validation cohort of more than 90 different subjects was used. To predict cytomegalovirus infection status, the study combined high-throughput TCR immunosequencing, statistical association of individual TCRs with disease status, and machine learning.

On this clone itself: This clone's antigen is unknown. There are no base qualities to consult, and no much larger clone falls within one base.

The donors belonged to the validation cohort of about 120 subjects, which was separate from the 666-subject first cohort. Overall results and qualifications from the work: In a later analysis, TCRs clustered in the first cohort were found to also tend to co-occur in the roughly 130 validation repertoires, with approximately 94% of cluster scores above 0. The classifier was reported to diagnose cytomegalovirus status with high specificity and sensitivity in both the original cohort and the validation cohort. While some public TCRs were present in many individuals, most TCR sequences turned up only very rarely across donors. A later analysis had no HLA typing for the validation cohort, so co-occurrence there was scored across all 130 or so repertoires. In vitro tests confirmed that a few of the cytomegalovirus-associated TCR beta chains recognize cytomegalovirus antigens. It was suggested by the authors that the approach could potentially be generalized to other disease states and immunological phenotypes. In the study, 150 to 200 TCR beta chains were listed as associated with cytomegalovirus.

Libraries were prepared through the immunoSEQ multiplex PCR assay. The study's own analysis went as follows. A statistical classification framework was built to diagnose cytomegalovirus status from the catalog of TCR beta chain sequences. Imported from immuneACCESS, the table was reduced by TCRdb to in-frame sequences with V and J called. These copies leave out some clones; in studies compared against another copy, an unresolved V gene accounts for under half, and the cause of the remainder is not known. V, J and clone size reflect that table, while D and trimming were determined from the DNA. The sample records 45,000 to 65,000 clones, 89% of which are singletons. The ten largest clones represent 15% of the sample. The CDR3 runs 15 amino acids, cysteine and phenylalanine included. Kept here is only the CDR3 DNA, which spans 45 bases and is read in frame from base 1. V loses 0 bases of germline sequence and J loses 2 bases, and the interval between the two ends is 9 bases. The CDR1 and CDR2 encoded by the germline V gene are MGHRA and YSYEKL.

What was sequenced was PBMCs. The source is a woman aged 18-29 years in good health and CMV-seronegative. The chain uses TRBV4-1 and TRBJ2-3, with the D gene not confidently named. DNA sequence: TGCGCCAGCAGCCAAGAGTTGCGAATCACAGATACGCAGTATTTT. It specifies CASSQELRITDTQYF.